This T cell receptor beta chain was obtained from a study of type 1 and type 2 diabetes patients. Overall study context: Participants included type 1 and type 2 diabetes patients plus nondiabetic controls.

Study results and limitations: Type 2 diabetes repertoires were more diverse than type 1 diabetes repertoires. With limited T2D and control samples, some T1D-only expanded clones may not be T1D-specific.

Ten milliliters of peripheral blood were drawn from each donor. PCR was run on genomic DNA. A primer set of 30 forward and 13 reverse primers amplified the CDR3. TCRdb used MiXCR to reprocess the multiplex PCR reads, holding one entry per CDR3 protein. The data show about 270,000 distinct CDR3 sequences, roughly 48% seen once. This clonotype has only a few counts. Antigen specificity is unknown. Sequencing was performed on peripheral blood mononuclear cells (PBMCs). The sequence came from a man between 18 and 35 years old with type 2 diabetes.

CDR3 DNA: TGTGCCAGCAGTGTCTACGGGGGCTATGAGCAGTTCTTC. This translates into CASSVYGGYEQFF. V usage is TRBV6-1 and J usage is TRBJ2-1; D is tentatively TRBD1 or TRBD2 (6 bases each). The germline CDR1 and CDR2 sequences are MNHNS and SASEGT. The CDR3 totals 13 residues. The ends were cut back, 4 bases at V and 8 bases at J, with 12 bases in the middle.